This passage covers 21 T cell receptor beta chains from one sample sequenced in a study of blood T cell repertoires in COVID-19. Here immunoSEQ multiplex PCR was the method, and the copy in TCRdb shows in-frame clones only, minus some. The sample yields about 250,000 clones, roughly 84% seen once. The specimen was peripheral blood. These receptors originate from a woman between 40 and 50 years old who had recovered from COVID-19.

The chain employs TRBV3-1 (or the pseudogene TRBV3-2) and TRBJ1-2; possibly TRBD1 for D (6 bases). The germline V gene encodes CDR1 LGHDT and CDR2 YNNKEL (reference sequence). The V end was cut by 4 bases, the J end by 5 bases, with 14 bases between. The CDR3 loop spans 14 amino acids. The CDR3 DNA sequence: TGTGCCAGCAGCCCCGGGGGGGCGGGTTATGGCTACACCTTC. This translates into CASSPGGAGYGYTF.

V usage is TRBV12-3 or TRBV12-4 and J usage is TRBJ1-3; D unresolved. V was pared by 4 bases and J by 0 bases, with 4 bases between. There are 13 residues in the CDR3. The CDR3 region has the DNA TGTGCCAGCAGTTCTCCCTCTGGAAACACCATATATTTT. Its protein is CASSSPSGNTIYF.

CDR3 in DNA: TGTGCCAGCTCACGGACAGGGGAAACCGGGGAGCTGTTTTTT. Translated, it gives CASSRTGETGELFF. The chain joins TRBV18 to TRBJ2-2; TRBD1 agrees at 9 bases. Germline-derived CDR1 and CDR2 are KGHSH and LQKENI. The CDR3 sequence is 14 residues long. The V and J ends lost 4 bases and 5 bases, in that order; junction bases with no gene match: 2.

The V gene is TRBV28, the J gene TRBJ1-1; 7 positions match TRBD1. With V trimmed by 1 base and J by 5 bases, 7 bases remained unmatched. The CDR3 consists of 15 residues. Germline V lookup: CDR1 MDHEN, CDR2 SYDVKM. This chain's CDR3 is CASSLLRGQGTEAFF. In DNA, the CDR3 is TGTGCCAGCAGTTTATTGAGGGGGCAGGGGACTGAAGCTTTCTTT.

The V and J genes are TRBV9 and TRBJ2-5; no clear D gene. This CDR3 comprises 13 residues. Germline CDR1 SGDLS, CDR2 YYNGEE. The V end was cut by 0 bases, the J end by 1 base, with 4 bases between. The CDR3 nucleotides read TGTGCCAGCAGCGTAGCGGTCCAAGAGACCCAGTACTTC. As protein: CASSVAVQETQYF.

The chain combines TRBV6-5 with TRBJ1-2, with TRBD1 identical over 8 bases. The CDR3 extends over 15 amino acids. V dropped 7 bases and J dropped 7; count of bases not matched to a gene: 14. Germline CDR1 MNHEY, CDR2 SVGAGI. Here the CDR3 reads CASKTARTGSGGYTF. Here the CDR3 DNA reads TGTGCCAGCAAAACAGCCAGGACAGGGAGTGGTGGCTACACCTTC.

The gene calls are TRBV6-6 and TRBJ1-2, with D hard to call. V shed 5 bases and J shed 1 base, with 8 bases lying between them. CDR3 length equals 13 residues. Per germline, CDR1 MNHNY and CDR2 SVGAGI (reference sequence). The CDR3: CASSPTDNYGYTF. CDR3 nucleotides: TGTGCCAGCAGTCCGACTGATAACTATGGCTACACCTTC.

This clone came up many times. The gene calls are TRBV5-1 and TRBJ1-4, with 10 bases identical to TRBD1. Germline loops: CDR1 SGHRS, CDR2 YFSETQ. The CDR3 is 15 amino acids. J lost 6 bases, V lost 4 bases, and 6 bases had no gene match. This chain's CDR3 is CASSPDRGLDEKLFF. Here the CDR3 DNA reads TGCGCCAGCAGCCCAGACAGGGGGCTGGATGAAAAACTGTTTTTT.

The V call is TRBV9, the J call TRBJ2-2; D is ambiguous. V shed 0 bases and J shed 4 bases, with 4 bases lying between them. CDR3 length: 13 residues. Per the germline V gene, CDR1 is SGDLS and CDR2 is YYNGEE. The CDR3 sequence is CASSVASTGELFF. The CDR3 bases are TGTGCCAGCAGCGTAGCCTCCACCGGGGAGCTGTTTTTT.

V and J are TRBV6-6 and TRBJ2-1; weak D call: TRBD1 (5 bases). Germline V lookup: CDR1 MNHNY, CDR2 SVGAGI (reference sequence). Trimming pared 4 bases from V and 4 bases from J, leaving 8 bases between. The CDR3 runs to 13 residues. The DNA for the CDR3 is TGTGCCAGCAGTTTGGACACTTACAATGAGCAGTTCTTC. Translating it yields CASSLDTYNEQFF.

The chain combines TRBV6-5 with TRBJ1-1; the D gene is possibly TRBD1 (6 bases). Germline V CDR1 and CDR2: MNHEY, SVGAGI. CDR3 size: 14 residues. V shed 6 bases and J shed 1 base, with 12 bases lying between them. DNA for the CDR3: TGTGCCAGCAGGAGGGGGACACAGAACACTGAAGCTTTCTTT. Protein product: CASRRGTQNTEAFF.

Written as DNA, the CDR3 is TGTGCCAGCAGGACGGGCACTGAAGCTTTCTTT. This sequence encodes CASRTGTEAFF. This chain joins TRBV27 and TRBJ1-1, with D unresolved. From germline, CDR1 is MNHEY and CDR2 SMNVEV (reference sequence). CDR3 length: 11 amino acids. Between the trimmed V and J ends, which lost 6 bases and 4 bases, there was a span of 6 bases.

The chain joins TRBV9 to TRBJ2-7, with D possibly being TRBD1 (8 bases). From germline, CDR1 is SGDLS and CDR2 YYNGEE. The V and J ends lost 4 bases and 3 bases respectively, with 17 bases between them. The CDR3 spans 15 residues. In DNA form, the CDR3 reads TGTGCCAGCAGCAGGGAGGGACAGGCGGTCTACGAGCAGTACTTC. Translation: CASSREGQAVYEQYF.

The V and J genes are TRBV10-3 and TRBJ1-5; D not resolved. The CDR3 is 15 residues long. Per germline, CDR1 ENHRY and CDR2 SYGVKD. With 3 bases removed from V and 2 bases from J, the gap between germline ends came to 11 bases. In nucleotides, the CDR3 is TGTGCCATCAGTGATCGAGTTTTCGGCAATCAGCCCCAGCATTTT. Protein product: CAISDRVFGNQPQHF.

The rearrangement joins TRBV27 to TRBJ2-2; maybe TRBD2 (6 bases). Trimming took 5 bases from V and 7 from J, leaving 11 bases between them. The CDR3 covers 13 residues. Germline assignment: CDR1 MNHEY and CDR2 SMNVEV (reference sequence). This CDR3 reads CASSPMGGGELFF. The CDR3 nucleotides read TGTGCCAGCAGTCCCATGGGGGGCGGGGAGCTGTTTTTT.

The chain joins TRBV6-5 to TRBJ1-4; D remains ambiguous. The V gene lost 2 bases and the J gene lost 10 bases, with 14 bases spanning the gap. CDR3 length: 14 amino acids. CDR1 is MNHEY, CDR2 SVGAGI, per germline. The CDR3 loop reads CASSYGPQVAKLFF. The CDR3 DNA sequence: TGTGCCAGCAGTTACGGCCCTCAGGTCGCAAAACTGTTTTTT.

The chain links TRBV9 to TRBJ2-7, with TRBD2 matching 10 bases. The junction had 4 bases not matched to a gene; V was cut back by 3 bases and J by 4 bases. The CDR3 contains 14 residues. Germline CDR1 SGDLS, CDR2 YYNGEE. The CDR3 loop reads CASSESSGGYEQYF. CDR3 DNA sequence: TGTGCCAGCAGCGAGAGTAGCGGGGGGTACGAGCAGTACTTC.

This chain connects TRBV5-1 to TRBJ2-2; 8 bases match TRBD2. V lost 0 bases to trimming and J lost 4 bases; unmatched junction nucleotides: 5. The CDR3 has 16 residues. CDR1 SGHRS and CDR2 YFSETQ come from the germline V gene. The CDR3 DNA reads TGCGCCAGCAGCTTGGCCGAGCGGGGGCCCACCGGGGAGCTGTTTTTT. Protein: CASSLAERGPTGELFF.

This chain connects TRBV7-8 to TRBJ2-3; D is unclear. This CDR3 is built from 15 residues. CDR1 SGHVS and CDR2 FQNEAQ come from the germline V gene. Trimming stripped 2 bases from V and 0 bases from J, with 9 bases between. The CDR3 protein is CASSLILTSTDTQYF. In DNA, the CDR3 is TGTGCCAGCAGCTTAATTTTGACTAGCACAGATACGCAGTATTTT.

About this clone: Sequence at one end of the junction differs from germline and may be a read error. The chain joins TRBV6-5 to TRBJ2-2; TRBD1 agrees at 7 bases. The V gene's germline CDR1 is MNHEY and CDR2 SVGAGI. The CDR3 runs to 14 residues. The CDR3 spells CTSRRGLFTGELFF. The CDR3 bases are TGTACCAGCAGAAGGGGGCTTTTCACCGGGGAGCTGTTTTTT.

The CDR3 sequence: CAWTPGQGNNQPQHF. In DNA form, the CDR3 reads TGTGCCTGGACGCCGGGACAGGGAAACAATCAGCCCCAGCATTTT. The chain combines TRBV30 with TRBJ1-5; 9 bases line up with TRBD1. Germline V gene data show CDR1 as GTSNPN and CDR2 as SVGIG (reference sequence). V gave up 4 bases and J gave up 3 bases; unmatched junction bases: 7. The CDR3 is 15 residues long.